The present T cell receptor beta chain was sequenced within a study of spatial heterogeneity in lung cancer. Unique molecular identifiers tagged every individual TCR cDNA molecule. One entry per CDR3 protein, called by TCRdb with MiXCR from the 5' RACE reads. This table holds roughly 23,000 distinct CDR3 sequences, around 4.5% found once. V lost 7 bases to trimming and J lost 8 bases, with 18 bases between them. Germline loops: CDR1 SEHNR, CDR2 FQNEAQ (reference sequence). This CDR3 is 14 amino acids long. This clonotype was picked up a small number of times. Stated time point: sample taken at primary tumor resection. Samples came from 60 to 75 TRACERx patients with untreated early-stage lung cancer. The study sequenced unsorted whole RNA from tumor, nontumor lung or frozen PBMC.

Here the sequenced sample was PBMCs, taken at surgery. This sequence joins TRBV7-9 and TRBJ2-1; D might be TRBD1 or TRBD2, each matching 5 bases. The origin of this receptor is a male donor with early-stage non-small cell lung cancer. In DNA form, the CDR3 reads TGTGCCAGCAATAACTGGGGGTCCGCCGATGAGCAGTTCTTC. Translated: CASNNWGSADEQFF.